Listed below are T cell receptor beta chains from one sample, sequenced in a study of identical twins. One entry per CDR3 protein, called by TCRdb with MiXCR from the 5' RACE reads. This sample has about 480,000 distinct CDR3 sequences, with 14% found just once. This sample also appeared in a second study, on yellow fever vaccine responses in identical twins.

The sequenced sample consisted of CD4+ T cells sorted from blood. The receptors were sampled from a woman between 18 and 29 years old in good health. Both conserved end residues are part of each CDR3. Clone size is shown for a subset of rows, as once, few, many or a class of expanded clone.

j_call v_call clone_size cdr3_aa
TRBJ2-7 TRBV5-1 - CASSSGLADTHEQYF
TRBJ2-5 TRBV9 - CASSVRQTYQETQYF
TRBJ1-1 TRBV3-1 many CASSQGGVVGAEAFF
TRBJ2-2 TRBV6-2/TRBV6-3 once CASTRTSGRALTGELFF
TRBJ2-1 TRBV5-1 few CASMTGTESSYNEQFF
TRBJ2-1 TRBV29-1 many CSVNRGLGYNEQFF
TRBJ1-6 TRBV6-1 few CASSPEPGIPSPLHF
TRBJ1-2 TRBV4-3 - CASAGGRGYGYTF
TRBJ2-2 TRBV4-1 - CASSQEGARTGELFF
TRBJ2-3 TRBV20-1 - CSARQDISTDTQYF
TRBJ2-7 TRBV7-2 - CASSLGLAPRPYEQYF
TRBJ1-5 TRBV5-1 many CASSLEGQGYQPQHF
TRBJ2-1 TRBV7-9 few CASSNVVGNEQFF
TRBJ2-5 TRBV7-2 few CASSLSQPHKTQYF
TRBJ2-5 TRBV7-8 - CASSPGLAGVGQETQYF
TRBJ2-5 TRBV25-1 few CASPPSMGCSPKETQYF
TRBJ2-1 TRBV29-1 few CSVKRLAGDENEQFF
TRBJ2-1 TRBV7-2 - CASSLGSTNEQFF
TRBJ2-4 TRBV28 - CASSSPVGGIIAKNIQYF
TRBJ2-3 TRBV5-1 - CASSQGDTDTQYF
TRBJ1-5 TRBV6-1 - CASTGGTASNQPQHF
TRBJ2-1 TRBV7-2 few CASRIGQNEQFF
TRBJ2-1 TRBV28 - CASRGQGTYNEQFF
TRBJ2-6 TRBV5-1 - CASSSRTDSGANVLTF
TRBJ2-7 TRBV18 - CASSTRDSPRNEQYF
TRBJ2-7 TRBV9 few CASSVRGTPCF
TRBJ2-7 TRBV20-1 - CSARDVVRTVQYF
TRBJ2-7 TRBV3-1 - CASSQSQDEQYF
TRBJ1-6 TRBV6-1 few CASRLGLTNSPLHF
TRBJ2-7 TRBV28 few CASSLSRPIEQYF
TRBJ2-7 TRBV2 - CTCSLRASGGILYEQYF
TRBJ2-7 TRBV12-3/TRBV12-4 - CASSSSGGPHEQYF
TRBJ2-1 TRBV6-2/TRBV6-3 - CASTSTYNEQFF
TRBJ2-5 TRBV2 few CASSVWDMGGETQYF
TRBJ2-5 TRBV7-9 many CASSFRYQETQYF
TRBJ2-2 TRBV7-2 - CASSLNRAANTGELFF
TRBJ2-2 TRBV7-9 few CASSVTSPNTGELFF
TRBJ2-3 TRBV18 many CASSSTGSPDTQYF
TRBJ2-1 TRBV24-1 few CATSDPAHRDPYNEQFF
TRBJ1-2 TRBV28 - CASSFGQVVGGYTF
TRBJ2-1 TRBV4-3 few CASSQDFGNEQFF
TRBJ2-2 TRBV7-8 - CASPSGGITGELFF
TRBJ1-1 TRBV27 many CASSLVGRGGTEAFF
TRBJ2-2 TRBV5-6 - CASSLLIQGGRELFF
TRBJ2-2 TRBV7-9 few CASSPQAVIGTGELFF
TRBJ2-3 TRBV7-9 few CASQPPAGGTDTQYF
TRBJ2-3 TRBV28 - CASSQTRTGTGITDTQYF
TRBJ2-6 TRBV29-1 few CSVEDGGGANVLTF
TRBJ2-7 TRBV29-1 - CSVELRDRVYEQYF
TRBJ1-1 TRBV20-1 - CSARVQYIEAFF
TRBJ1-2 TRBV29-1 few CSVGVPGATYGYTF
TRBJ2-2 TRBV10-3 few CATRGRGGTNTGELFF
TRBJ1-2 TRBV20-1 few CSAAWGDSGYTF
TRBJ2-1 TRBV20-1 - CSATRDQFMKNEQFF
TRBJ2-2 TRBV14 - CASSPMTAMFANTGELFF
TRBJ2-5 TRBV7-2 - CASSLEAQYF
TRBJ1-2 TRBV3-1 - CASSQDGKIYGYTF
TRBJ1-6 TRBV6-1 - CASRVRDSPLHF
TRBJ2-3 TRBV20-1 few CSARPDRPFSTDTQYF